Listed below are T cell receptor beta chains from one sample, sequenced in a study of control samples from healthy donors and cancer patients. Only in-frame clones appear in the TCRdb table, and some are missing; sequencing was by immunoSEQ multiplex PCR. The sample holds about 410,000 clones, 80% to 95% seen once. Sequences were obtained from PBMCs. The source is a man aged 35-49 years with head and neck cancer. Both conserved end residues are part of each CDR3. Size tells how often a clone was seen (once, few, many) or the class of an expanded clone, and some rows leave it out.

cdr3_length: 14; clone_size: -; v_call: TRBV28; cdr3_aa: CASQQGGSSYGYTF
cdr3_length: 15; clone_size: -; v_call: TRBV6-6; cdr3_aa: CASSYWGGARNEQFF
cdr3_length: 15; clone_size: once; v_call: TRBV28; cdr3_aa: CASRQQGKAYNEQFF
cdr3_length: 12; clone_size: few; v_call: TRBV30; cdr3_aa: CAWLSPGGPLHF
cdr3_length: 14; clone_size: -; v_call: TRBV11-2; cdr3_aa: CASSPRWGEETQYF
cdr3_length: 16; clone_size: -; v_call: TRBV5-1; cdr3_aa: CASSLESSGSTDTQYF
cdr3_length: 17; clone_size: -; v_call: TRBV4-2; cdr3_aa: CASSQEASGNSYNEQFF
cdr3_length: 13; clone_size: -; v_call: TRBV30; cdr3_aa: CAWSVQGKNIQYF
cdr3_length: 15; clone_size: -; v_call: TRBV6-2/TRBV6-3; cdr3_aa: CASSPQLAGGETQYF
cdr3_length: 18; clone_size: -; v_call: TRBV28; cdr3_aa: CASSSVPGQGHAFNEQFF
cdr3_length: 18; clone_size: -; v_call: TRBV9; cdr3_aa: CASSVRSPPRGGSYGYTF
cdr3_length: 15; clone_size: -; v_call: TRBV5-1; cdr3_aa: CASSLEGAYNSPLHF
cdr3_length: 14; clone_size: -; v_call: TRBV29-1; cdr3_aa: CSVVVSQGGLEAFF
cdr3_length: 16; clone_size: -; v_call: TRBV9; cdr3_aa: CASSPRQGPDTGELFF
cdr3_length: 14; clone_size: -; v_call: TRBV7-2; cdr3_aa: CASSSLQGPNEQFF
cdr3_length: 16; clone_size: -; v_call: TRBV7-2; cdr3_aa: CASSLGEWGVRETQYF
cdr3_length: 14; clone_size: -; v_call: TRBV19; cdr3_aa: CASSIAPTDPGYTF
cdr3_length: 15; clone_size: -; v_call: TRBV7-2; cdr3_aa: CASSSLYRGTYEQYF
cdr3_length: 14; clone_size: -; v_call: TRBV6-5; cdr3_aa: CASSQGQGRNIQYF
cdr3_length: 16; clone_size: -; v_call: TRBV28; cdr3_aa: CASSFTYRGGTYEQYF
cdr3_length: 15; clone_size: -; v_call: TRBV4-3; cdr3_aa: CASSQEGSLYNEQFF
cdr3_length: 14; clone_size: -; v_call: TRBV5-1; cdr3_aa: CASSTGQYQETQYF
cdr3_length: 15; clone_size: -; v_call: TRBV11-2; cdr3_aa: CASSLGGSTYNEQFF
cdr3_length: 16; clone_size: once; v_call: TRBV28; cdr3_aa: CASTPRGRLRGYGYTF
cdr3_length: 14; clone_size: -; v_call: TRBV19; cdr3_aa: CASSNRDLNQPQHF